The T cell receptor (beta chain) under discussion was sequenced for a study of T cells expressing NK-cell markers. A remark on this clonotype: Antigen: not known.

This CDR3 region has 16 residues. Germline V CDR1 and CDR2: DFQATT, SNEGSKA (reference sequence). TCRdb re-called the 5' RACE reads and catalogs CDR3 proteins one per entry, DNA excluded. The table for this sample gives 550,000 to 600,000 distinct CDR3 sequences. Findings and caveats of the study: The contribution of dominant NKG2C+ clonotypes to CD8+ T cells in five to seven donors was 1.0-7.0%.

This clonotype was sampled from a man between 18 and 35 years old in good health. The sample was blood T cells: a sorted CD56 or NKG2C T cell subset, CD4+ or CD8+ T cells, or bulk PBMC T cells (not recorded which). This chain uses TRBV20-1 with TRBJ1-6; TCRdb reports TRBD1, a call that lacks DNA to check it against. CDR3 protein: CSARKLEVQWESPLHF.